Listed below are T cell receptor beta chains from one sample, sequenced in a study of blood T cell repertoires in COVID-19. Libraries were prepared by immunoSEQ multiplex PCR; TCRdb keeps only in-frame clonotypes and omits some of them. The table includes 320,000 or so clones, about 90% detected once. The material sequenced was PBMCs or T cells enriched from blood (not recorded which). These receptors were collected from a woman younger than 45 who had recovered from COVID-19. Both conserved end residues are part of each CDR3. The order of the fields is D gene, CDR3 length, V gene, clone size, J gene, CDR3 protein, CDR3 DNA. A D gene is named only where the DNA matches it firmly. Only part of the rows carry a size: once, few, many, or a class if the clone is expanded.

d_call: TRBD1
cdr3_length: 16
v_call: TRBV5-8
clone_size: -
j_call: TRBJ1-2
cdr3_aa: CASSPDRGRVNYGYTF
cdr3_nt: TGTGCCAGCAGCCCGGACAGGGGGCGAGTAAACTATGGCTACACCTTC

d_call: -
cdr3_length: 14
v_call: TRBV7-2
clone_size: -
j_call: TRBJ2-7
cdr3_aa: CASSLELGPYEQYF
cdr3_nt: TGTGCCAGCAGCTTAGAACTAGGGCCCTACGAGCAGTACTTC

d_call: -
cdr3_length: 16
v_call: TRBV30
clone_size: once
j_call: TRBJ1-2
cdr3_aa: CAWKATWGQSNYGYTF
cdr3_nt: TGTGCCTGGAAGGCCACGTGGGGACAAAGTAACTATGGCTACACCTTC

d_call: -
cdr3_length: 16
v_call: TRBV7-2
clone_size: -
j_call: TRBJ1-5
cdr3_aa: CASSLDIRHSNQPQHF
cdr3_nt: TGTGCCAGCAGCTTAGACATTCGCCATAGCAATCAGCCCCAGCATTTT

d_call: -
cdr3_length: 18
v_call: TRBV3-1/TRBV3-2
clone_size: -
j_call: TRBJ1-5
cdr3_aa: CASSHKPDILGRNQPQHF
cdr3_nt: TGTGCCAGCAGCCACAAGCCCGACATCCTGGGTCGCAATCAGCCCCAGCATTTT

d_call: TRBD1
cdr3_length: 15
v_call: TRBV28
clone_size: -
j_call: TRBJ1-2
cdr3_aa: CASMTTLTGPYGYTF
cdr3_nt: TGTGCCAGCATGACCACCCTGACAGGGCCCTATGGCTACACCTTC

d_call: TRBD1
cdr3_length: 16
v_call: TRBV5-1
clone_size: -
j_call: TRBJ2-7
cdr3_aa: CASSDAGTGGLDEQYF
cdr3_nt: TGCGCCAGCAGCGACGCCGGGACAGGGGGGCTTGACGAGCAGTACTTC

d_call: TRBD1
cdr3_length: 15
v_call: TRBV3-1/TRBV3-2
clone_size: -
j_call: TRBJ2-3
cdr3_aa: CASSQPTGNTDTQYF
cdr3_nt: TGTGCCAGCAGCCAACCGACAGGGAACACAGATACGCAGTATTTT

d_call: -
cdr3_length: 14
v_call: TRBV28
clone_size: -
j_call: TRBJ1-6
cdr3_aa: CATTVGINNSPLHF
cdr3_nt: TGTGCCACCACGGTCGGGATAAATAATTCACCCCTCCACTTT

d_call: -
cdr3_length: 13
v_call: TRBV5-1
clone_size: -
j_call: TRBJ1-3
cdr3_aa: CASSLAGGNTIYF
cdr3_nt: TGCGCCAGCAGCTTAGCTGGTGGAAACACCATATATTTT

d_call: -
cdr3_length: 13
v_call: TRBV27
clone_size: -
j_call: TRBJ1-2
cdr3_aa: CASSLQGNYGYTF
cdr3_nt: TGTGCCAGCAGTCTACAGGGCAACTATGGCTACACCTTC

d_call: TRBD1
cdr3_length: 16
v_call: TRBV6-2/TRBV6-3
clone_size: few
j_call: TRBJ1-5
cdr3_aa: CASSWRTGPSNQPQHF
cdr3_nt: TGTGCCAGCAGTTGGCGGACAGGGCCCAGCAATCAGCCCCAGCATTTT

d_call: TRBD1
cdr3_length: 13
v_call: TRBV12-3/TRBV12-4
clone_size: -
j_call: TRBJ2-5
cdr3_aa: CASSTGGLETQYF
cdr3_nt: TGTGCCAGCAGTACAGGGGGCTTAGAGACCCAGTACTTC

d_call: TRBD1
cdr3_length: 11
v_call: TRBV20-1
clone_size: -
j_call: TRBJ2-1
cdr3_aa: CSASRTGEQFF
cdr3_nt: TGCAGTGCTTCAAGGACAGGGGAGCAGTTCTTC

d_call: -
cdr3_length: 13
v_call: TRBV30
clone_size: once
j_call: TRBJ1-6
cdr3_aa: CAWTHNYNSPLHF
cdr3_nt: TGTGCCTGGACCCACAATTATAATTCACCCCTCCACTTT

d_call: -
cdr3_length: 14
v_call: TRBV28
clone_size: -
j_call: TRBJ1-4
cdr3_aa: CASSPGTFNEKLFF
cdr3_nt: TGTGCCAGCAGCCCCGGGACTTTTAATGAAAAACTGTTTTTT

d_call: -
cdr3_length: 13
v_call: TRBV27
clone_size: -
j_call: TRBJ2-1
cdr3_aa: CASSSTGNNEQFF
cdr3_nt: TGTGCCAGCAGTTCCACAGGCAACAATGAGCAGTTCTTC

d_call: TRBD2
cdr3_length: 14
v_call: TRBV6-5
clone_size: -
j_call: TRBJ2-5
cdr3_aa: CASRTPAGVKTQYF
cdr3_nt: TGTGCCAGCAGGACCCCGGCGGGGGTAAAGACCCAGTACTTC

d_call: -
cdr3_length: 15
v_call: TRBV20-1
clone_size: -
j_call: TRBJ1-3
cdr3_aa: CSASPPWSSGNTIYF
cdr3_nt: TGCAGTGCTAGTCCACCCTGGAGCTCTGGAAACACCATATATTTT

d_call: -
cdr3_length: 12
v_call: TRBV6-6
clone_size: -
j_call: TRBJ2-3
cdr3_aa: CASSYNVDTQYF
cdr3_nt: TGTGCCAGCAGCTATAATGTAGATACGCAGTATTTT

d_call: -
cdr3_length: 13
v_call: TRBV2
clone_size: -
j_call: TRBJ1-4
cdr3_aa: CASFGGGAEKLFF
cdr3_nt: TGTGCCAGCTTCGGGGGGGGTGCCGAAAAACTGTTTTTT

d_call: TRBD1
cdr3_length: 13
v_call: TRBV20-1
clone_size: -
j_call: TRBJ2-5
cdr3_aa: CSASTQGAETQYF
cdr3_nt: TGCAGTGCTAGTACCCAGGGGGCTGAGACCCAGTACTTC

d_call: -
cdr3_length: 17
v_call: TRBV19
clone_size: -
j_call: TRBJ1-6
cdr3_aa: CASTPSVGGQGNSPLHF
cdr3_nt: TGTGCCAGTACCCCATCGGTTGGGGGTCAGGGGAATTCACCCCTCCACTTT

d_call: -
cdr3_length: 14
v_call: TRBV12-5
clone_size: few
j_call: TRBJ2-1
cdr3_aa: CASAPGRGDNEQFF
cdr3_nt: TGTGCTAGTGCCCCCGGGCGCGGGGACAATGAGCAGTTCTTC

d_call: -
cdr3_length: 14
v_call: TRBV25-1
clone_size: -
j_call: TRBJ1-1
cdr3_aa: CASHREGSNTEAFF
cdr3_nt: TGTGCCAGCCACAGGGAGGGGTCCAACACTGAAGCTTTCTTT

d_call: -
cdr3_length: 14
v_call: TRBV6-1
clone_size: few
j_call: TRBJ2-5
cdr3_aa: CASSEEGGPVTQYF
cdr3_nt: TGTGCCAGCAGTGAAGAAGGAGGCCCGGTGACCCAGTACTTC

d_call: TRBD2
cdr3_length: 15
v_call: TRBV2
clone_size: -
j_call: TRBJ2-3
cdr3_aa: CASNVRAGGPDTQYF
cdr3_nt: TGTGCCAGCAACGTTCGTGCGGGGGGCCCAGATACGCAGTATTTT

d_call: -
cdr3_length: 14
v_call: TRBV18
clone_size: -
j_call: TRBJ1-2
cdr3_aa: CASSPQDRDYGYTF
cdr3_nt: TGTGCCAGCTCACCACAGGACAGAGACTATGGCTACACCTTC

d_call: -
cdr3_length: 13
v_call: TRBV10-1
clone_size: -
j_call: TRBJ1-1
cdr3_aa: CASGGTANTEAFF
cdr3_nt: TGCGCCAGCGGGGGGACGGCGAACACTGAAGCTTTCTTT

d_call: -
cdr3_length: 20
v_call: TRBV4-3
clone_size: -
j_call: TRBJ2-6
cdr3_aa: CASSQAVVAGWGSGANVLTF
cdr3_nt: TGCGCCAGCAGCCAAGCGGTGGTTGCGGGGTGGGGCTCTGGGGCCAACGTCCTGACTTTC

d_call: -
cdr3_length: 15
v_call: TRBV5-5
clone_size: once
j_call: TRBJ1-4
cdr3_aa: CASSLVGTTNEKLFF
cdr3_nt: TGTGCCAGCAGCTTGGTCGGGACAACTAATGAAAAACTGTTTTTT

d_call: TRBD1
cdr3_length: 16
v_call: TRBV2
clone_size: -
j_call: TRBJ2-5
cdr3_aa: CASRSRGQGSQETQYF
cdr3_nt: TGTGCCAGCAGGTCACGGGGACAGGGGTCGCAGGAGACCCAGTACTTC

d_call: -
cdr3_length: 13
v_call: TRBV30
clone_size: -
j_call: TRBJ1-1
cdr3_aa: CAWSVILNTEAFF
cdr3_nt: TGTGCCTGGAGTGTCATACTTAACACTGAAGCTTTCTTT

d_call: -
cdr3_length: 16
v_call: TRBV24-1
clone_size: -
j_call: TRBJ2-5
cdr3_aa: CATSDFVGGRAETQYF
cdr3_nt: TGTGCCACCAGTGATTTTGTGGGGGGTAGGGCAGAGACCCAGTACTTC

d_call: -
cdr3_length: 14
v_call: TRBV24-1
clone_size: -
j_call: TRBJ2-3
cdr3_aa: CATSWAEETDTQYF
cdr3_nt: TGTGCCACCAGCTGGGCGGAGGAGACAGATACGCAGTATTTT

d_call: TRBD2
cdr3_length: 15
v_call: TRBV2
clone_size: -
j_call: TRBJ2-3
cdr3_aa: CASTRGGSSTDTQYF
cdr3_nt: TGTGCCAGTACCCGCGGGGGGAGTAGCACAGATACGCAGTATTTT